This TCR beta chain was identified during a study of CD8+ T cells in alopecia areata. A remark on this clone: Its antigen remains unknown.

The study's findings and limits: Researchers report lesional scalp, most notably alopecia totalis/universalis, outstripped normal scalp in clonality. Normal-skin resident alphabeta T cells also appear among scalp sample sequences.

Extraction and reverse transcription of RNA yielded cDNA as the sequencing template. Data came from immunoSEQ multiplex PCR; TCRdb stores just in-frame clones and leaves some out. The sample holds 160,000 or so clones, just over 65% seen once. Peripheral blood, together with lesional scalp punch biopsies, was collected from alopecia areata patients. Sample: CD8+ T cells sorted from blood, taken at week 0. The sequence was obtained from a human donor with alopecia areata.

In DNA form, the CDR3 reads TGCGCCAGCAGCCCGGGGGCTAGTCGGACCGGGGAGCTGTTTTTT. Its translation is CASSPGASRTGELFF. The rearrangement links TRBV5-1 to TRBJ2-2; the D gene could be TRBD1 or TRBD2 (6 bases each). The germline V gene has CDR1 SGHRS and CDR2 YFSETQ. The CDR3 is 15 amino acids. Trimming left V 4 bases short and J 5 bases short, with 15 bases between.